The present T cell receptor beta chain was sequenced within a study of shared clonotypes between healthy human individuals. The V end was cut by 3 bases, the J end by 4 bases, with 13 bases between. The germline CDR1 and CDR2 sequences are SGHNT and YYREEE (reference sequence). The CDR3 consists of 14 residues. Assay used: immunoSEQ multiplex PCR; TCRdb lists only in-frame clones, some missing. This sample has 1.6 million or so clones, with approximately 96% found just once. The J gene is TRBJ1-2, the V gene TRBV5-4; a possible D gene is TRBD1 (5 bases). The specimen sequenced was naive CD4+ T cells sorted from blood. Subset here: CD45RA+ positively selected. This clonotype originated in a young man in good health. The CDR3 here is CASSWSRDSYGYTF. In nucleotides, the CDR3 is TGTGCCAGCAGCTGGTCCAGGGACTCCTATGGCTACACCTTC.